This T cell receptor beta chain originates from a study of control samples from healthy donors and cancer patients. CDR3 length: 16 residues. V was trimmed by 4 bases and J by 6 bases, leaving 16 bases between them. CDR1 is SNHLY and CDR2 is FYNNEI in the germline V gene. Repertoires were generated with immunoSEQ multiplex PCR, while TCRdb's copy carries only in-frame clones and drops some. The data show about 120,000 clones, around 89% seen once. The sequence derives from a woman between 65 and 79 years old in good health. The rearrangement joins TRBV2 to TRBJ1-6; no reliable D call. Sequenced material: blood. Here the CDR3 reads CASSAVGSKRNSPLHF. As DNA, the CDR3 is TGTGCCAGCAGTGCGGTGGGATCAAAGCGTAATTCACCCCTCCACTTT.